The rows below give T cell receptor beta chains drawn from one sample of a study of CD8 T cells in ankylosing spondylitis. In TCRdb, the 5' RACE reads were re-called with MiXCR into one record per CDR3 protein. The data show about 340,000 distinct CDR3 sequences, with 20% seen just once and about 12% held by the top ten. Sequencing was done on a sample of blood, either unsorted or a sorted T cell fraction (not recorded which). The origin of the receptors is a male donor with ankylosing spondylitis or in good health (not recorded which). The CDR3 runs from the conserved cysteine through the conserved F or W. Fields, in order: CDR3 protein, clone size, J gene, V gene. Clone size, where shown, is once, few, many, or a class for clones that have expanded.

CDR3 protein: CASSDRDRPDYGYTF; clone size: few; J gene: TRBJ1-2; V gene: TRBV10-2
CDR3 protein: CASSYRATGLSGTQYF; clone size: -; J gene: TRBJ2-5; V gene: TRBV6-5
CDR3 protein: CASSAERDEQFF; clone size: -; J gene: TRBJ2-1; V gene: TRBV9
CDR3 protein: CSVEAVTGAAVETQYF; clone size: few; J gene: TRBJ2-5; V gene: TRBV29-1
CDR3 protein: CATSTEPSGANVLTF; clone size: few; J gene: TRBJ2-6; V gene: TRBV15
CDR3 protein: CASSPDDRGYSDTQYF; clone size: -; J gene: TRBJ2-3; V gene: TRBV18
CDR3 protein: CATSPSQGAAYNEQFF; clone size: few; J gene: TRBJ2-1; V gene: TRBV27
CDR3 protein: CASSFWAGNQPQHF; clone size: few; J gene: TRBJ1-5; V gene: TRBV12-3/TRBV12-4
CDR3 protein: CAASDRSTLNTGELFF; clone size: -; J gene: TRBJ2-2; V gene: TRBV15
CDR3 protein: CASRSGITMGEKLFF; clone size: few; J gene: TRBJ1-4; V gene: TRBV12-3/TRBV12-4
CDR3 protein: CASSPTRTSGGSYTDTQYF; clone size: few; J gene: TRBJ2-3; V gene: TRBV6-1
CDR3 protein: CASSEGPTYEQYF; clone size: -; J gene: TRBJ2-7; V gene: TRBV2
CDR3 protein: CASSYIGTQNNEQFF; clone size: -; J gene: TRBJ2-1; V gene: TRBV4-1
CDR3 protein: CASIRPGQGVYNEQFF; clone size: few; J gene: TRBJ2-1; V gene: TRBV12-3/TRBV12-4
CDR3 protein: CASTVTPTYQPQHF; clone size: -; J gene: TRBJ1-5; V gene: TRBV12-3/TRBV12-4
CDR3 protein: CASSQESVGGEAGGFGEQFF; clone size: -; J gene: TRBJ2-1; V gene: TRBV4-2
CDR3 protein: CSASSDPSSYEQYF; clone size: -; J gene: TRBJ2-7; V gene: TRBV20-1
CDR3 protein: CASSTGQGDTQYF; clone size: few; J gene: TRBJ2-3; V gene: TRBV12-3/TRBV12-4
CDR3 protein: CASSLGGLPEAFF; clone size: few; J gene: TRBJ1-1; V gene: TRBV11-1
CDR3 protein: CASSSHGGRPNEQFF; clone size: few; J gene: TRBJ2-1; V gene: TRBV7-9
CDR3 protein: CASSVFGELFF; clone size: -; J gene: TRBJ2-2; V gene: TRBV11-2
CDR3 protein: CSGAPGIQETQYF; clone size: -; J gene: TRBJ2-5; V gene: TRBV29-1
CDR3 protein: CASTPFLADTGELFF; clone size: -; J gene: TRBJ2-2; V gene: TRBV3-1
CDR3 protein: CASSVQTGSSYNEQFF; clone size: -; J gene: TRBJ2-1; V gene: TRBV9
CDR3 protein: CASSHFRGDSGKDQYF; clone size: few; J gene: TRBJ2-5; V gene: TRBV7-8
CDR3 protein: CASSLSIALQETQYF; clone size: -; J gene: TRBJ2-5; V gene: TRBV27
CDR3 protein: CASSDPGGITGELFF; clone size: few; J gene: TRBJ2-2; V gene: TRBV12-3/TRBV12-4
CDR3 protein: CASSTRAGVRYF; clone size: -; J gene: TRBJ2-7; V gene: TRBV12-3/TRBV12-4
CDR3 protein: CSANAARSVGSQYF; clone size: many; J gene: TRBJ2-5; V gene: TRBV20-1
CDR3 protein: CASSQVEGNQPQHF; clone size: many; J gene: TRBJ1-5; V gene: TRBV4-1
CDR3 protein: CASSTGVGANEQFF; clone size: -; J gene: TRBJ2-1; V gene: TRBV7-2
CDR3 protein: CASTLWADASEQYF; clone size: few; J gene: TRBJ2-7; V gene: TRBV12-3/TRBV12-4
CDR3 protein: CASSASQGSNQPQHF; clone size: -; J gene: TRBJ1-5; V gene: TRBV6-1
CDR3 protein: CASSPGPYEQYF; clone size: many; J gene: TRBJ2-7; V gene: TRBV12-3/TRBV12-4
CDR3 protein: CSVLSGGYEQYF; clone size: -; J gene: TRBJ2-7; V gene: TRBV29-1
CDR3 protein: CATSRDLSYEQYF; clone size: few; J gene: TRBJ2-7; V gene: TRBV15
CDR3 protein: CASSLIGQGVYGYTF; clone size: -; J gene: TRBJ1-2; V gene: TRBV11-2
CDR3 protein: CASKEGQETQYF; clone size: few; J gene: TRBJ2-5; V gene: TRBV5-1
CDR3 protein: CAWSYGTSGTDTQYF; clone size: -; J gene: TRBJ2-3; V gene: TRBV30
CDR3 protein: CSQGINQPQHF; clone size: -; J gene: TRBJ1-5; V gene: TRBV20-1
CDR3 protein: CASSHGGVGSPYEQYF; clone size: few; J gene: TRBJ2-7; V gene: TRBV4-1
CDR3 protein: CAISEVAGAEKLFF; clone size: few; J gene: TRBJ1-4; V gene: TRBV10-3
CDR3 protein: CASSLAVGDLTYEQYF; clone size: -; J gene: TRBJ2-7; V gene: TRBV5-6
CDR3 protein: CASSSLAGSPVYEQYF; clone size: few; J gene: TRBJ2-7; V gene: TRBV6-5
CDR3 protein: CASSFMENNEQFF; clone size: few; J gene: TRBJ2-1; V gene: TRBV7-3
CDR3 protein: CASSLPTVAPGGGSTDTQYF; clone size: -; J gene: TRBJ2-3; V gene: TRBV28
CDR3 protein: CASRADHQTQYF; clone size: few; J gene: TRBJ2-5; V gene: TRBV6-5